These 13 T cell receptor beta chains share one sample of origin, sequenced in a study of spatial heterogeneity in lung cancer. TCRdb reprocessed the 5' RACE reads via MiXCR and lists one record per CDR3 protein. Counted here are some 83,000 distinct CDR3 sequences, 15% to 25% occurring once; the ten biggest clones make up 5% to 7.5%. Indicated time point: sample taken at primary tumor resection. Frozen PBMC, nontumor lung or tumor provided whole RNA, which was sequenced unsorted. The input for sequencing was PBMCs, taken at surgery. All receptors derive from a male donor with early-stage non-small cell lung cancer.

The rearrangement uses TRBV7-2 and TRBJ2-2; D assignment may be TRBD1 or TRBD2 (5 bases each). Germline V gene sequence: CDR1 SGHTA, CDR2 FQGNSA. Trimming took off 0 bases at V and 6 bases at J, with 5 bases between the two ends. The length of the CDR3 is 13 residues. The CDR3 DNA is TGTGCCAGCAGCTTAGCGGGGGCCGGGGAGCTGTTTTTT. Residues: CASSLAGAGELFF.

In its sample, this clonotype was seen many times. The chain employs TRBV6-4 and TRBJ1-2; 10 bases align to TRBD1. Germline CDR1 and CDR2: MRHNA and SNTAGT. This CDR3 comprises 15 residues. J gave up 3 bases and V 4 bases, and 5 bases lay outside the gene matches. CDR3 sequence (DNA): TGTGCCAGCAGTGTCACCGGGACAGGGGACTATGGCTACACCTTC. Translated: CASSVTGTGDYGYTF.

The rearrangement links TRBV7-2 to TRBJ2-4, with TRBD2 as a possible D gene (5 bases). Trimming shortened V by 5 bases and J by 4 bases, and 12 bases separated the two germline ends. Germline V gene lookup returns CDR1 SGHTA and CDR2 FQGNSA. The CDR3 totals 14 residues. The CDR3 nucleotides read TGTGCCAGCAGCCAGGACTGGCCGAAAAACATTCAGTACTTC. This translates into CASSQDWPKNIQYF.

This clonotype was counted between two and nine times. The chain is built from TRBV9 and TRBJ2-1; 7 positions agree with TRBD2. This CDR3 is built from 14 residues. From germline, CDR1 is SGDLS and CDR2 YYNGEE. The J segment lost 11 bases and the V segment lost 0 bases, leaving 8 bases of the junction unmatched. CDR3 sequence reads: CASSVVFDGRQQFF. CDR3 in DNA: TGTGCCAGCAGCGTAGTATTCGACGGGAGGCAGCAGTTCTTC.

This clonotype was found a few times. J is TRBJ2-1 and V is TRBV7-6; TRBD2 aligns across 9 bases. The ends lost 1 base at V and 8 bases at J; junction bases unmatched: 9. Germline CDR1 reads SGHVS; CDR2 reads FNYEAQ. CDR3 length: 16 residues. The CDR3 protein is CASSLGGGRALDEQFF. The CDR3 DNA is TGTGCCAGCAGCTTAGGGGGCGGGAGGGCCTTGGATGAGCAGTTCTTC.

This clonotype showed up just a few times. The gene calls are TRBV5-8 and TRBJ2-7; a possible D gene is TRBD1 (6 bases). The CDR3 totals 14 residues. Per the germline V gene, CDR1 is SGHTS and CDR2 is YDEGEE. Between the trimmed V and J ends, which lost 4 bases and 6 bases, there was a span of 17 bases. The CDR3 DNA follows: TGTGCCAGCAGCACCGGGACAAGCGTCTCCGAGCAGTACTTC. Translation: CASSTGTSVSEQYF. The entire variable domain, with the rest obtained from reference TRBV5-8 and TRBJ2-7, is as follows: EAGVTQSPTHLIKTRGQQATLRCSPISGHTSVYWYQQALGLGLQFLLWYDEGEERNRGNFPPRFSGRQFPNYSSELNVNALELEDSALYLCASSTGTSVSEQYFGPGTRLTVT.

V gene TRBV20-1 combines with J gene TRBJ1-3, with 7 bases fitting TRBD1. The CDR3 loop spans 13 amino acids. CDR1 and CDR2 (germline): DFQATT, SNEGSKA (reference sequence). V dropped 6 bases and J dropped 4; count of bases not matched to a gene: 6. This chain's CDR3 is CSAWDSVGNTIYF. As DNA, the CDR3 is TGCAGTGCATGGGACAGTGTAGGAAACACCATATATTTT.

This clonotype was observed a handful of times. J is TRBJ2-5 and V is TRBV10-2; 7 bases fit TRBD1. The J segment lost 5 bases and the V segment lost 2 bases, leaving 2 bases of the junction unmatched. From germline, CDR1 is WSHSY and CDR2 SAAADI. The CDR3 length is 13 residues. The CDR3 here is CASSEGTAETQYF. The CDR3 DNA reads TGCGCCAGCAGTGAGGGGACAGCCGAGACCCAGTACTTC.

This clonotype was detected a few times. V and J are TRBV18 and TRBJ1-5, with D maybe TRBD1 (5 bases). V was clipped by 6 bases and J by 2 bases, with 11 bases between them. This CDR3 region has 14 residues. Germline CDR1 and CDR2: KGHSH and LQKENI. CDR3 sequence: CASSMGPRNQPQHF. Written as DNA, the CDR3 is TGTGCCAGCTCTATGGGACCGCGCAATCAGCCCCAGCATTTT.

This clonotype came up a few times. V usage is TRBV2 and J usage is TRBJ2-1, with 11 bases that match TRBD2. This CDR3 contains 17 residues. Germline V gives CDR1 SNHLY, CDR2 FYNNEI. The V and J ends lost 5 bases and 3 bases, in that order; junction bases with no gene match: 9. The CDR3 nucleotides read TGTGCCAGCAGTTTTTCTGGACTAGCGGGTGTCTACAATGAGCAGTTCTTC. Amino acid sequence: CASSFSGLAGVYNEQFF. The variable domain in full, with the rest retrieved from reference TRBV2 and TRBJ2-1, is EPEVTQTPSHQVTQMGQEVILRCVPISNHLYFYWYRQILGQKVEFLVSFYNNEISEKSEIFDDQFSVERPDGSNFTLKIRSTKLEDSAMYFCASSFSGLAGVYNEQFFGPGTRLTVL.

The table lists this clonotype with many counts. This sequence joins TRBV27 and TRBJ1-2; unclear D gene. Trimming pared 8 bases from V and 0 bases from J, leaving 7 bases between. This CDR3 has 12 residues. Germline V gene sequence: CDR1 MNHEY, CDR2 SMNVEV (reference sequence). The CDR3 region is CASRSANYGYTF. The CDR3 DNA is TGTGCCAGCCGATCAGCTAACTATGGCTACACCTTC.

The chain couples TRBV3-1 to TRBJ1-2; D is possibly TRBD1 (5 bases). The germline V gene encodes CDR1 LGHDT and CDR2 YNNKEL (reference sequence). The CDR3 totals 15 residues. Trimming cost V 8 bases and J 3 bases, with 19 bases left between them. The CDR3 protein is CASSPGSQGDYGYTF. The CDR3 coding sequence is TGTGCCAGCTCCCCGGGGAGTCAGGGCGACTATGGCTACACCTTC.

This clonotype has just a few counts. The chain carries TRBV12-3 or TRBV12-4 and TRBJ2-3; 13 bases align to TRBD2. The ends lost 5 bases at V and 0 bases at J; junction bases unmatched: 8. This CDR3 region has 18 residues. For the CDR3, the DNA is TGTGCCAGCAGTCCCCGGACTAGCGGGGGACTAAGCACAGATACGCAGTATTTT. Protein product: CASSPRTSGGLSTDTQYF.